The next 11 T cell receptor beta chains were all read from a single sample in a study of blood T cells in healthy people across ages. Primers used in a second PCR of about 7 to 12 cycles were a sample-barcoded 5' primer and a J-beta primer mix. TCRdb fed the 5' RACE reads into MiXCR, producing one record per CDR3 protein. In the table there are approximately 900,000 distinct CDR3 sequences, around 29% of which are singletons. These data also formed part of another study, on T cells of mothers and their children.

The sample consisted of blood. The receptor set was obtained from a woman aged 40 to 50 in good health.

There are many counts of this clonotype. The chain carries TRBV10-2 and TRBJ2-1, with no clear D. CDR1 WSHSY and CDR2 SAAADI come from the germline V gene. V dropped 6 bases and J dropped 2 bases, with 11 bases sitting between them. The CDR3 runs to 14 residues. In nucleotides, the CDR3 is TGCGCCAGCAGGGCTTCAGAGGCCTACAATGAGCAGTTCTTC. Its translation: CASRASEAYNEQFF.

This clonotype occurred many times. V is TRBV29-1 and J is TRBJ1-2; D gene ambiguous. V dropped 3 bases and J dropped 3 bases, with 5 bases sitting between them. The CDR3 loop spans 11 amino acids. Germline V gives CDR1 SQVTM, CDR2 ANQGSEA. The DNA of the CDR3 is TGCAGCGTTGAGAGCTACTATGGCTACACCTTC. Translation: CSVESYYGYTF.

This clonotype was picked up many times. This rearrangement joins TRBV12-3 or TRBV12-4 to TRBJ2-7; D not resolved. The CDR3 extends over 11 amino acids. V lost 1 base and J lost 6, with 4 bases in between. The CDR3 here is CASSLGGEQYF. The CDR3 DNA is TGTGCCAGCAGTTTAGGGGGCGAGCAGTACTTC.

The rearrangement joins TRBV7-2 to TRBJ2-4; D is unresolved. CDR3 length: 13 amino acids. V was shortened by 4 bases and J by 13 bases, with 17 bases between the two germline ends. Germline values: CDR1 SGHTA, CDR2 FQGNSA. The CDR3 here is CASSSSRIPRQYF. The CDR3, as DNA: TGTGCCAGCAGCTCCAGTAGAATTCCGCGGCAGTACTTC.

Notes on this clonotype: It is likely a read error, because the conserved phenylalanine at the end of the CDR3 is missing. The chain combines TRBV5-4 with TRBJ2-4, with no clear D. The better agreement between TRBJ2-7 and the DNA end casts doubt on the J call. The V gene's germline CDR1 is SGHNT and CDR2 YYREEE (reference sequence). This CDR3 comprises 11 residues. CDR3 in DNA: TGTGCCAGCAGCTTAGGATACGAGCAGTACTGC. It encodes CASSLGYEQYC.

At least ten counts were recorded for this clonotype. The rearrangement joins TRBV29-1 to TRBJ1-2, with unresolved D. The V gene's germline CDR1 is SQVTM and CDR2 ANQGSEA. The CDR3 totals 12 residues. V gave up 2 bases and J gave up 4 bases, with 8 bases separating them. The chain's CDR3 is CSVEMRVYGYTF. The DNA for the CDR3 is TGCAGCGTTGAAATGCGGGTCTATGGCTACACCTTC.

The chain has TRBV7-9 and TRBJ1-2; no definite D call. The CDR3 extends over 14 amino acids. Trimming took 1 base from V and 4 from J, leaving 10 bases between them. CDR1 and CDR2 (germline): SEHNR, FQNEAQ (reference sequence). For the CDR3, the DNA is TGTGCCAGCAGCTTAGAGGACGGATTCTATGGCTACACCTTC. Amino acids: CASSLEDGFYGYTF.

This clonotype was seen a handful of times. CDR3 bases: TGCAGTGCTAGAAGCCAGACCTACGAGCAGTACTTC. Translated, it gives CSARSQTYEQYF. This chain joins TRBV20-1 and TRBJ2-7; no firm D call. Trimming took off 2 bases at V and 2 bases at J, with 7 bases between the two ends. Germline CDR1 is DFQATT and CDR2 is SNEGSKA (reference sequence). This CDR3 has 12 amino acids.

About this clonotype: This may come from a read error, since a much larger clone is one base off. The CDR3 protein is CASSQDPIGQTQGTQYF. The CDR3 DNA follows: TGCGCCAGCAGCCAAGATCCTATCGGACAGACTCAAGGGACCCAGTACTTC. The genes are TRBV4-3 and TRBJ2-7; tentatively, D is TRBD1 (6 bases). The J call is doubtful: the DNA matches TRBJ2-5 better. The CDR3 runs to 17 residues. Per the germline V gene, CDR1 is LGHNA and CDR2 is YSLEER.

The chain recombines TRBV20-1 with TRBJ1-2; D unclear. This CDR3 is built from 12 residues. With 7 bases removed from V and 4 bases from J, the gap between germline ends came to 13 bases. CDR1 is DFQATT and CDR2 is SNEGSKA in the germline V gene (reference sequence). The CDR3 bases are TGCAGTGTGGGCGAGTCCCCCTATGGCTACACCTTC. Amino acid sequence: CSVGESPYGYTF.

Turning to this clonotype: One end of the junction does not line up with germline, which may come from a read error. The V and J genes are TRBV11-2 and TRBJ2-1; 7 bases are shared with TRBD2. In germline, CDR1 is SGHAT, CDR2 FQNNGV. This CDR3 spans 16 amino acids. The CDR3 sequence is CASSTAGLPPYNGQFF. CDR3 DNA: TGTGCCAGCAGCACAGCGGGGCTCCCCCCCTACAATGGGCAGTTCTTC. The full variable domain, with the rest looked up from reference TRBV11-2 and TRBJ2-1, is EAGVAQSPRYKIIEKRQSVAFWCNPISGHATLYWYQQILGQGPKLLIQFQNNGVVDDSQLPKDRFSAERLKGVDSTLKIQPAKLEDSAVYLCASSTAGLPPYNGQFFGPGTRLTVL.